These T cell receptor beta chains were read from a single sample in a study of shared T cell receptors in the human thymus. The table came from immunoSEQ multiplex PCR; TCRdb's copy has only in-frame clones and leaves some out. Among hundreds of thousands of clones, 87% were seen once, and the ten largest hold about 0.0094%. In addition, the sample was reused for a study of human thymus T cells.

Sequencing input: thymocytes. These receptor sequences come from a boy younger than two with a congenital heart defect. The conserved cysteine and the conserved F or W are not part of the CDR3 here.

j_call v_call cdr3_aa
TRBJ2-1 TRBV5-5 ASSLRTVSYNEQF
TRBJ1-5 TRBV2 ASSDVRDDGQPQH
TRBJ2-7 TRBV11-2 ASSLLAGVSEQY
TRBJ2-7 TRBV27 ASIKTGTGLVEQY
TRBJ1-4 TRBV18 ASSPDSLNEKLF
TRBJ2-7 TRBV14 ASSQESGGKSSRSPRY
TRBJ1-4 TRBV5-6 ASSLRGPVNNEKLF
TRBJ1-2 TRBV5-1 ASSPPRDRKREIGGYT
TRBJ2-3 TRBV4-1 ASSQDFRGRTTDTQY
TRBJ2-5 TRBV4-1 ASSQDLQAGGKETQY
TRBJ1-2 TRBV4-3 ASSPTVGDGAWDYGYT
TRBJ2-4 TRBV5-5 ASSLPKKLKGQRENIQY
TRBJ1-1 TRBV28 ASSFHVDRRNTEAF
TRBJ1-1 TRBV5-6 ASSFNQGLNTEAF
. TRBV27 ASSLAGGPYEQY
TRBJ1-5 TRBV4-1 ASSQDSRGLNNQPQH